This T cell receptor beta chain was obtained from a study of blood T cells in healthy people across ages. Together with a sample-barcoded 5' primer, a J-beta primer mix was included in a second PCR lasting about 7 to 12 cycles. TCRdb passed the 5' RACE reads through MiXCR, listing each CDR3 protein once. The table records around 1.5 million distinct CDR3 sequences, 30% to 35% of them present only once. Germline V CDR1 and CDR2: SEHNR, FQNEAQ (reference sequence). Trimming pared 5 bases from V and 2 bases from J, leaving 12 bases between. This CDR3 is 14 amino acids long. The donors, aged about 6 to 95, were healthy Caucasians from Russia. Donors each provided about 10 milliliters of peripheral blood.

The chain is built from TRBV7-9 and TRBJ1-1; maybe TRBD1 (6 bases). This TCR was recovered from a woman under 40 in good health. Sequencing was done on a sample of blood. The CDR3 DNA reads TGTGCCAGCAGCCTCGGGACACACAACACTGAAGCTTTCTTT. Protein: CASSLGTHNTEAFF.